A single sample gave rise to the 18 T cell receptor beta chains below, sequenced in a study of Ad26.COV2.S vaccination and SARS-CoV-2 variants. Treatment meaning: about 20 received Ad26.COV2.S at low or high dose, single or two shots; roughly five received placebo; per-sample allocation not given. The study sampled participants on day 63 after the first vaccine or placebo injection. Sequencing used immunoSEQ multiplex PCR; TCRdb keeps in-frame clones, though not all of them. Of about 350,000 clones listed, 88% are singletons. This sample comprised peripheral blood, obtained in a trial of Ad26.COV2.S vaccine versus placebo. Every receptor here comes from a person aged 18-60 years who received the Ad26.COV2.S COVID-19 vaccine or a placebo.

The chain uses TRBV11-3 and TRBJ2-3; the D gene is possibly TRBD2 (5 bases). CDR3 length: 15 amino acids. Germline CDR1 and CDR2: SGHNT and YENEEA. V gave up 1 base and J gave up 6 bases, with 14 bases separating them. The CDR3 coding sequence is TGTGCCAGCAGCTTAGCGGGAAATTCGTTCGATACGCAGTATTTT. This sequence encodes CASSLAGNSFDTQYF.

The count of this clone is one. This chain connects TRBV7-3 to TRBJ1-1, with unresolved D. The CDR3 is 16 amino acids. V shed 1 base and J shed 5 bases, with 17 bases lying between them. The germline V gene has CDR1 SGHTA and CDR2 FQGTGA. This CDR3 reads CASSLNRVGVGTEAFF. DNA for the CDR3: TGTGCCAGCAGCTTAAATAGGGTTGGTGTCGGAACTGAAGCTTTCTTT.

The rearrangement uses TRBV5-5 and TRBJ1-6; unclear D gene. The CDR3 contains 14 residues. Trimming left V 0 bases short and J 5 bases short, with 6 bases between. The germline CDR1 and CDR2 sequences are SGHKS and YYEKEE (reference sequence). CDR3 sequence: CASSLGWDNSPLHF. The DNA of the CDR3 is TGTGCCAGCAGCTTGGGCTGGGATAATTCACCCCTCCACTTT.

This chain joins TRBV7-9 and TRBJ2-2; the D is unclear. CDR3 length equals 16 residues. Germline-derived CDR1 and CDR2 are SEHNR and FQNEAQ (reference sequence). The V and J ends lost 2 bases and 0 bases respectively, with 10 bases between them. CDR3 sequence (DNA): TGTGCCAGCAGCTTAACCTTACTCGCGAACACCGGGGAGCTGTTTTTT. This codes for CASSLTLLANTGELFF.

This clone was detected only a few times. The V and J genes are TRBV2 and TRBJ2-7; D is possibly TRBD2 (5 bases). Deletions cut 7 bases from V and 6 bases from J, with 16 bases between. Germline loops: CDR1 SNHLY, CDR2 FYNNEI. The CDR3 sequence is 13 residues long. The CDR3 nucleotides are TGTGCCAGCAAAGGCTCTCAAAGCGGCGAGCAGTACTTC. It encodes CASKGSQSGEQYF.

The J gene is TRBJ1-5, the V gene TRBV6-1, with TRBD1 identical over 8 bases. This CDR3 spans 13 amino acids. Germline V gene data show CDR1 as MNHNS and CDR2 as SASEGT. Trimming at V came to 1 base and at J to 11 bases, leaving 4 bases not matched to a gene. CDR3 amino acids: CASSEDRGGSQHF. As DNA, the CDR3 is TGTGCCAGCAGTGAAGACAGGGGGGGATCCCAGCATTTT.

In this sample, this clone turned up once. The V gene is TRBV28, the J gene TRBJ2-7; D remains ambiguous. There are 13 residues in the CDR3. The germline gives CDR1 MDHEN, CDR2 SYDVKM. V was trimmed by 6 bases and J by 2 bases, leaving 11 bases between them. Written as DNA, the CDR3 is TGTGCCAGCAGGTCCCAGTGGGCCTACGAGCAGTACTTC. Translating it yields CASRSQWAYEQYF. Full variable domain (remainder filled in from reference TRBV28 and TRBJ2-7): DVKVTQSSRYLVKRTGEKVFLECVQDMDHENMFWYRQDPGLGLRLIYFSYDVKMKEKGDIPEGYSVSREKKERFSLILESASTNQTSMYLCASRSQWAYEQYFGPGTRLTVT.

The V and J genes are TRBV7-9 and TRBJ1-5; tentative D call: TRBD1 (6 bases). Germline CDR1 is SEHNR and CDR2 is FQNEAQ (reference sequence). The V gene lost 6 bases and the J gene lost 5 bases, with 14 bases spanning the gap. This CDR3 region has 14 residues. Here the CDR3 reads CASRGDRQDQPQHF. CDR3 coding DNA: TGTGCCAGCAGGGGAGACAGACAGGATCAGCCCCAGCATTTT.

The rearrangement links TRBV7-6 to TRBJ2-2; D gene unclear. V shed 3 bases and J shed 4 bases, with 12 bases lying between them. From germline, CDR1 is SGHVS and CDR2 FNYEAQ. The CDR3 is made up of 15 amino acids. CDR3 bases: TGTGCCAGCAGCTTCCCTGGGTCCGGCACCGGGGAGCTGTTTTTT. Translating gives CASSFPGSGTGELFF.

The chain links TRBV2 to TRBJ2-6, with unresolved D. Germline lookup yields CDR1 SNHLY and CDR2 FYNNEI. Trimming left V 6 bases short and J 1 base short, with 13 bases between. The CDR3 contains 16 residues. The CDR3 bases are TGTGCCAGCAGAACTACTGGGATATCTGGGGCCAACGTCCTGACTTTC. Translated, it gives CASRTTGISGANVLTF.

This clone has just a few counts. The chain links TRBV1 to TRBJ2-2; TRBD2, as called in the table, went unchecked against the DNA. TRBV1 is shown as a pseudogene. CDR3 length equals 15 residues. The chain's CDR3 is CTSSPRGPNTGELFF. The CDR3 nucleotides are TGCACCAGCAGCCCACGGGGTCCGAACACCGGGGAGCTGTTTTTT.

The V gene is TRBV11-3, the J gene TRBJ2-1; no reliable D call. Germline CDR1 reads SGHNT; CDR2 reads YENEEA. The CDR3 loop spans 12 amino acids. V was cut by 5 bases and J by 8 bases, with 10 bases left in between. The CDR3 nucleotides are TGTGCCAGCAGCCGATCCTGGGATGAGCAGTTCTTC. As protein: CASSRSWDEQFF.

V gene TRBV11-1 combines with J gene TRBJ1-4; tentatively, D is TRBD1 (6 bases). This CDR3 spans 18 amino acids. V lost 0 bases to trimming and J lost 0 bases, with 14 bases between them. Germline-derived CDR1 and CDR2 are SGHAT and FQDESV (reference sequence). The chain's CDR3 is CASSLAPTGRATNEKLFF. Written as DNA, the CDR3 is TGTGCCAGCAGCTTAGCTCCGACAGGCCGTGCAACTAATGAAAAACTGTTTTTT.

The chain uses TRBV7-8 and TRBJ2-7; tentatively, D is TRBD2 (6 bases). Trimming shortened V by 5 bases and J by 7 bases, and 12 bases separated the two germline ends. Looked up from germline, CDR1 is SGHVS and CDR2 is FQNEAQ. CDR3 length: 12 residues. The CDR3 DNA is TGTGCCAGCAGCAGCGGGTCGTGGGAGCAGTACTTC. As protein: CASSSGSWEQYF.

The chain uses TRBV7-9 and TRBJ1-5, with 9 positions matching TRBD1. The CDR3 sequence is 14 residues long. Per germline, CDR1 SEHNR and CDR2 FQNEAQ (reference sequence). V shed 5 bases and J 9 bases; nucleotides not matched to a gene: 8. The CDR3 loop reads CASSPTGGAWPQHF. The CDR3 DNA is TGTGCCAGCAGCCCTACAGGGGGCGCATGGCCCCAGCATTTT.

The J gene is TRBJ2-1, the V gene TRBV7-2; D call uncertain. Trimming left V 3 bases short and J 2 bases short, with 5 bases between. Germline V gene lookup returns CDR1 SGHTA and CDR2 FQGNSA. This CDR3 is 13 amino acids long. The CDR3 loop is CASSLGAYNEQFF. DNA of the CDR3: TGTGCCAGCAGCTTGGGCGCCTACAATGAGCAGTTCTTC. The full variable domain, with the rest looked up from reference TRBV7-2 and TRBJ2-1, is GAGVSQSPSNKVTEKGKDVELRCDPISGHTALYWYRQSLGQGLEFLIYFQGNSAPDKSGLPSDRFSAERTGGSVSTLTIQRTQQEDSAVYLCASSLGAYNEQFFGPGTRLTVL.

The J gene is TRBJ2-7, the V gene TRBV2; 12 positions agree with TRBD2. CDR3 length: 14 residues. In germline, CDR1 is SNHLY, CDR2 FYNNEI. V trimming: 6 bases; J trimming: 4 bases; junction bases outside the gene matches: 4. The CDR3 coding sequence is TGTGCCAGCAGAACTAGCGGGGGGAATTACGAGCAGTACTTC. This sequence encodes CASRTSGGNYEQYF.

The chain links TRBV18 to TRBJ2-7; TRBD1 might be the D (6 bases). Germline CDR1 reads KGHSH; CDR2 reads LQKENI. This CDR3 spans 14 amino acids. V was cut by 6 bases and J by 0 bases, with 12 bases left in between. The CDR3 protein is CASSPDRTSYEQYF. In DNA, the CDR3 is TGTGCCAGCTCGCCGGACAGAACCTCCTACGAGCAGTACTTC. Variable domain in full (rest from reference TRBV18 and TRBJ2-7): NAGVMQNPRHLVRRRGQEARLRCSPMKGHSHVYWYRQLPEEGLKFMVYLQKENIIDESGMPKERFSAEFPKEGPSILRIQQVVRGDSAAYFCASSPDRTSYEQYFGPGTRLTVT.